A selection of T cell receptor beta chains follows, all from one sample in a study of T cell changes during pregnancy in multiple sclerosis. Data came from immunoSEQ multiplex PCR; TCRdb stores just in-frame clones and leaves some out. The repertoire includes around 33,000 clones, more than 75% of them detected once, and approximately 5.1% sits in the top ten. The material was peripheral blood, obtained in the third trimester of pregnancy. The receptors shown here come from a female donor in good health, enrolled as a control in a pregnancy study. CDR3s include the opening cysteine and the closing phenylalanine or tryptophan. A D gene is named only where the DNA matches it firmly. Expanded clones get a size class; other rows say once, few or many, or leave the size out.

cdr3_nt: TGTGCCAGCAGCGTTAGAGATCCCCGGGAAGACTCCTACAATGAGCAGTTCTTC
cdr3_aa: CASSVRDPREDSYNEQFF
cdr3_length: 18
d_call: .
v_call: TRBV9
j_call: TRBJ2-1
clone_size: .

cdr3_nt: TGTGCCAGCACCCAACAGGGGGACTTTGAAGCTTTCTTT
cdr3_aa: CASTQQGDFEAFF
cdr3_length: 13
d_call: TRBD1
v_call: TRBV6-6
j_call: TRBJ1-1
clone_size: .

cdr3_nt: TGTGCCAGCAGTGAATGGACAGGGAACACCGGGGAGCTGTTTTTT
cdr3_aa: CASSEWTGNTGELFF
cdr3_length: 15
d_call: TRBD1
v_call: TRBV6-1
j_call: TRBJ2-2
clone_size: .

cdr3_nt: TGTGCCTGGAGTGCACCCCGGGACAGGATTCTGGTATCCTATGGCTACACCTTC
cdr3_aa: CAWSAPRDRILVSYGYTF
cdr3_length: 18
d_call: TRBD1
v_call: TRBV30
j_call: TRBJ1-2
clone_size: .

cdr3_nt: TGTGCCATCAGTGAGTCGGAGACAGGGCATCAGCCCCAGCATTTT
cdr3_aa: CAISESETGHQPQHF
cdr3_length: 15
d_call: TRBD1
v_call: TRBV10-3
j_call: TRBJ1-5
clone_size: once

cdr3_nt: TGTGCCAGCAGTGAACTAAGATTTAGCTCTGGAAACACCATATATTTT
cdr3_aa: CASSELRFSSGNTIYF
cdr3_length: 16
d_call: .
v_call: TRBV6-1
j_call: TRBJ1-3
clone_size: .

cdr3_nt: TGTGCCAGCAGAAAACCGGGACAGGGTTGGAATGAGCAGTTCTTC
cdr3_aa: CASRKPGQGWNEQFF
cdr3_length: 15
d_call: TRBD1
v_call: TRBV6-1
j_call: TRBJ2-1
clone_size: .

cdr3_nt: TGTGCCAGCAGTCCCGGACTCTCGCGAGAGACCCAGTACTTC
cdr3_aa: CASSPGLSRETQYF
cdr3_length: 14
d_call: .
v_call: TRBV6-6
j_call: TRBJ2-5
clone_size: .

cdr3_nt: TGTGCCAGCAGCTTAGTAGACAATGAGCAGTTCTTC
cdr3_aa: CASSLVDNEQFF
cdr3_length: 12
d_call: .
v_call: TRBV11-3
j_call: TRBJ2-1
clone_size: .

cdr3_nt: TGTGCCACCAGCCAAGGGGCGGAGTTGGCACCCCTCCACTTT
cdr3_aa: CATSQGAELAPLHF
cdr3_length: 14
d_call: .
v_call: TRBV15
j_call: TRBJ1-6
clone_size: .

cdr3_nt: TGTGCCAGCAGCTTATCGGTTCGAGCCAAACTAAACTATGGCTACACCTTC
cdr3_aa: CASSLSVRAKLNYGYTF
cdr3_length: 17
d_call: .
v_call: TRBV7-2
j_call: TRBJ1-2
clone_size: .

cdr3_nt: TGTGCCAGCAGTACAGGGACAGGGGGCGCGTACGAGCAGTACTTC
cdr3_aa: CASSTGTGGAYEQYF
cdr3_length: 15
d_call: TRBD1
v_call: TRBV28
j_call: TRBJ2-7
clone_size: .

cdr3_nt: TGTGCCAGTAGTATAACGGGGGTCGGGGAGCCCCAGCATTTT
cdr3_aa: CASSITGVGEPQHF
cdr3_length: 14
d_call: .
v_call: TRBV19
j_call: TRBJ1-5
clone_size: .

cdr3_nt: TGTGCCAGCAGCTTAGTAATTCAGGTAGCGGGAGACCGGGAGCTGTTTTTT
cdr3_aa: CASSLVIQVAGDRELFF
cdr3_length: 17
d_call: TRBD2
v_call: TRBV7-8
j_call: TRBJ2-2
clone_size: .

cdr3_nt: TGTGCCAGCAGCCAAGCTACTAGCGGGGGGGGCACAGATACGCAGTATTTT
cdr3_aa: CASSQATSGGGTDTQYF
cdr3_length: 17
d_call: TRBD2
v_call: TRBV4-2
j_call: TRBJ2-3
clone_size: .

cdr3_nt: TGTGCCAGCAGTTTCCCGGGACAGGGACCCTCCTATGGCTACACCTTC
cdr3_aa: CASSFPGQGPSYGYTF
cdr3_length: 16
d_call: TRBD1
v_call: TRBV28
j_call: TRBJ1-2
clone_size: once

cdr3_nt: TGTGCCAGCAGCTTAGTCAACAGGGGCCCCCCCTACGAGCAGTACTTC
cdr3_aa: CASSLVNRGPPYEQYF
cdr3_length: 16
d_call: TRBD1
v_call: TRBV7-4
j_call: TRBJ2-7
clone_size: .

cdr3_nt: TGTGCCAGCAGCGCTGGGACAGGGAGCACTGAAGCTTTCTTT
cdr3_aa: CASSAGTGSTEAFF
cdr3_length: 14
d_call: TRBD1
v_call: TRBV9
j_call: TRBJ1-1
clone_size: .

cdr3_nt: TGTGCCAGCAGCTCCGCCGGGGGGGGGAACACCGGGGAGCTGTTTTTT
cdr3_aa: CASSSAGGGNTGELFF
cdr3_length: 16
d_call: TRBD2
v_call: TRBV11-3
j_call: TRBJ2-2
clone_size: once

cdr3_nt: TGTGCTAGTGGTTTGGTAAGGAACGCGGCGGGGGACTATGGCTACACCTTC
cdr3_aa: CASGLVRNAAGDYGYTF
cdr3_length: 17
d_call: .
v_call: TRBV12-5
j_call: TRBJ1-2
clone_size: .

cdr3_nt: TGTGCCAGCAGCCGGACACCCGCAACTAATGAAAAACTGTTTTTT
cdr3_aa: CASSRTPATNEKLFF
cdr3_length: 15
d_call: .
v_call: TRBV11-1
j_call: TRBJ1-4
clone_size: once

cdr3_nt: TGTGCCAGTAGTACATCGGGACAGGGTGGTTACGAGCAGTACTTC
cdr3_aa: CASSTSGQGGYEQYF
cdr3_length: 15
d_call: TRBD1
v_call: TRBV19
j_call: TRBJ2-7
clone_size: .

cdr3_nt: TGTGCCTGGGAGCTGGAAGAGACCCAGTACTTC
cdr3_aa: CAWELEETQYF
cdr3_length: 11
d_call: .
v_call: TRBV30
j_call: TRBJ2-5
clone_size: .

cdr3_nt: TGTGCCAGCAGAAAAACCCCGGGACAGGGGTACAATGAGCAGTTCTTC
cdr3_aa: CASRKTPGQGYNEQFF
cdr3_length: 16
d_call: TRBD1
v_call: TRBV2
j_call: TRBJ2-1
clone_size: .

cdr3_nt: TGTGCCAGCAGCCCGGAGTCCTACAATGAGCAGTTCTTC
cdr3_aa: CASSPESYNEQFF
cdr3_length: 13
d_call: .
v_call: TRBV7-6
j_call: TRBJ2-1
clone_size: once

cdr3_nt: TGCAGCGCCAGGGGGCCCTCTGGAAACACCATATATTTT
cdr3_aa: CSARGPSGNTIYF
cdr3_length: 13
d_call: TRBD1
v_call: TRBV29-1
j_call: TRBJ1-3
clone_size: .

cdr3_nt: TGTGCCGGAAAACAGCCCGGGATTCATCAGCCCCAGCATTTT
cdr3_aa: CAGKQPGIHQPQHF
cdr3_length: 14
d_call: .
v_call: TRBV28
j_call: TRBJ1-5
clone_size: .

cdr3_nt: TGTGCCAGCAGCACCCCCCTGGCACGAGAAGGAGATGGCTACACCTTC
cdr3_aa: CASSTPLAREGDGYTF
cdr3_length: 16
d_call: .
v_call: TRBV9
j_call: TRBJ1-2
clone_size: once

cdr3_nt: TGTGCCAGCAGCGTCCCCCATGCGTTAGCGGGGGGGTTGAAGGATACGCAGTATTTT
cdr3_aa: CASSVPHALAGGLKDTQYF
cdr3_length: 19
d_call: TRBD2
v_call: TRBV9
j_call: TRBJ2-3
clone_size: .

cdr3_nt: TGTGCCAGCAGCGCGGGAAGCATGAACACTGAAGCTTTCTTT
cdr3_aa: CASSAGSMNTEAFF
cdr3_length: 14
d_call: .
v_call: TRBV9
j_call: TRBJ1-1
clone_size: .

cdr3_nt: TGTGCCAGCAGCTTGCGGTTCCAGCGGGGGGGGGAAGAGACCCAGTACTTC
cdr3_aa: CASSLRFQRGGEETQYF
cdr3_length: 17
d_call: TRBD2
v_call: TRBV5-4
j_call: TRBJ2-5
clone_size: .

cdr3_nt: TGTGCCAGCAGCTTGCCAGAGACAGGGGAAGAGACCCAGTACTTC
cdr3_aa: CASSLPETGEETQYF
cdr3_length: 15
d_call: TRBD1
v_call: TRBV5-6
j_call: TRBJ2-5
clone_size: .

cdr3_nt: TGTGCCTGGAGTGTACTAGCGGGAGGCTACGAGCAGTACTTC
cdr3_aa: CAWSVLAGGYEQYF
cdr3_length: 14
d_call: TRBD2
v_call: TRBV30
j_call: TRBJ2-7
clone_size: .

cdr3_nt: TGCGCCAGACTTCACGCGGGACAGGGGGGCCAGCCCCAGCATTTT
cdr3_aa: CARLHAGQGGQPQHF
cdr3_length: 15
d_call: TRBD1
v_call: TRBV4-3
j_call: TRBJ1-5
clone_size: .

cdr3_nt: TGTGCCAGCAGCTTGGGGTCTAGCGGGAGGGCCTCCTACGAGCAGTACTTC
cdr3_aa: CASSLGSSGRASYEQYF
cdr3_length: 17
d_call: TRBD2
v_call: TRBV5-6
j_call: TRBJ2-7
clone_size: .

cdr3_nt: TGTGCCAGCAGCCCGATGGGGGCTACCTATAATTCACCCCTCCACTTT
cdr3_aa: CASSPMGATYNSPLHF
cdr3_length: 16
d_call: .
v_call: TRBV14
j_call: TRBJ1-6
clone_size: .

cdr3_nt: TGTGCCTGGAGTGTTGGAACAGGCAGCAATCAGCCCCAGCATTTT
cdr3_aa: CAWSVGTGSNQPQHF
cdr3_length: 15
d_call: .
v_call: TRBV30
j_call: TRBJ1-5
clone_size: once

cdr3_nt: TGCGCCAGCAGCTTGGATGGGGGCTGGGGTTCACCCCTCCACTTT
cdr3_aa: CASSLDGGWGSPLHF
cdr3_length: 15
d_call: .
v_call: TRBV5-1
j_call: TRBJ1-6
clone_size: few

cdr3_nt: TGTGCCAGCAGTGATCTGGGACAGGGAAGCGAGCAGTACTTC
cdr3_aa: CASSDLGQGSEQYF
cdr3_length: 14
d_call: TRBD1
v_call: TRBV2
j_call: TRBJ2-7
clone_size: .

cdr3_nt: TGTGCCAGCAGTGTATCCGGGTGGTCCACTGAAGCTTTCTTT
cdr3_aa: CASSVSGWSTEAFF
cdr3_length: 14
d_call: .
v_call: TRBV25-1
j_call: TRBJ1-1
clone_size: .

cdr3_nt: TGTGCCAGCAGTTCCTCCGGGGGAATTGGGACTGAAGCTTTCTTT
cdr3_aa: CASSSSGGIGTEAFF
cdr3_length: 15
d_call: .
v_call: TRBV6-5
j_call: TRBJ1-1
clone_size: .

cdr3_nt: TGTGCCAGCAGTTTATTGACAGGGGCAATTATTCAGCCCCAGCATTTT
cdr3_aa: CASSLLTGAIIQPQHF
cdr3_length: 16
d_call: TRBD1
v_call: TRBV28
j_call: TRBJ1-5
clone_size: .

cdr3_nt: TGTGCCACTTGGGGGGGAGTCGGGACTGAAGCTTTCTTT
cdr3_aa: CATWGGVGTEAFF
cdr3_length: 13
d_call: .
v_call: TRBV19
j_call: TRBJ1-1
clone_size: .